Shown below are 23 T cell receptor beta chains from a single sample sequenced in a study of blood T cell repertoires in COVID-19. Here immunoSEQ multiplex PCR was the method, and the copy in TCRdb shows in-frame clones only, minus some. The data contain hundreds of thousands of clones, 80% to 90% of them singletons. The sample taken for sequencing was PBMCs or T cells enriched from blood (not recorded which). The receptors were sampled from a man aged 35 to 55 in a cohort exposed to, infected with or recovered from COVID-19 (not recorded which).

The V gene is TRBV6-6, the J gene TRBJ2-1; 8 nucleotides line up with TRBD2. Germline V gene data show CDR1 as MNHNY and CDR2 as SVGAGI (reference sequence). The CDR3 is made up of 17 amino acids. V shed 5 bases and J 6 bases; nucleotides not matched to a gene: 15. Here the CDR3 DNA reads TGTGCCAGCAGTCCTCGACCCCTCCCAGCGGGAGTCAATGAGCAGTTCTTC. This codes for CASSPRPLPAGVNEQFF.

CDR3 protein: CASRARGGNQPQHF. CDR3 coding DNA: TGTGCCAGCAGGGCCAGGGGCGGCAATCAGCCCCAGCATTTT. The J gene is TRBJ1-5, the V gene TRBV2; D might be TRBD1 (6 bases). The CDR3 consists of 14 residues. CDR1 SNHLY and CDR2 FYNNEI come from the germline V gene. Between the trimmed V and J ends, which lost 6 bases and 2 bases, there was a span of 11 bases. Complete variable domain (other parts from reference TRBV2 and TRBJ1-5): EPEVTQTPSHQVTQMGQEVILRCVPISNHLYFYWYRQILGQKVEFLVSFYNNEISEKSEIFDDQFSVERPDGSNFTLKIRSTKLEDSAMYFCASRARGGNQPQHFGDGTRLSIL.

This clone was recorded a few times. The chain uses TRBV7-2 and TRBJ2-1; 8 nucleotides line up with TRBD1. Germline V gives CDR1 SGHTA, CDR2 FQGNSA. J was trimmed by 5 bases and V by 5 bases; bases with no gene match: 2. The CDR3 is 13 amino acids. The CDR3 loop is CASSRQGNNEQFF. CDR3 in DNA: TGTGCCAGCAGCCGACAGGGGAACAATGAGCAGTTCTTC.

J is TRBJ2-4 and V is TRBV6-1, with 7 bases matching TRBD1. V shed 4 bases, J shed 0 bases, and the junction held 6 bases outside the gene matches. This CDR3 contains 16 residues. Germline V CDR1 and CDR2: MNHNS, SASEGT. The CDR3 DNA reads TGTGCCAGCAGTGCAGACAGGGCGCTAGCCAAAAACATTCAGTACTTC. Translating gives CASSADRALAKNIQYF.

The rearrangement uses TRBV10-3 and TRBJ2-3, with D possibly matching TRBD2 (6 bases). This CDR3 comprises 18 residues. Germline V gene data show CDR1 as ENHRY and CDR2 as SYGVKD. Between the trimmed V and J ends, which lost 10 bases and 1 base, there was a span of 27 bases. CDR3 in amino acids: CATSEGMSGRGGTDTQYF. CDR3 nucleotide sequence: TGTGCCACCTCGGAGGGGATGAGCGGCCGGGGCGGCACAGATACGCAGTATTTT.

V is TRBV19 and J is TRBJ2-5; D gene ambiguous. This CDR3 comprises 12 residues. V was trimmed by 5 bases and J by 2 bases, leaving 6 bases between them. Germline V gene sequence: CDR1 LNHDA, CDR2 SQIVND (reference sequence). The CDR3 protein is CASSAQQETQYF. The CDR3 DNA reads TGTGCCAGTAGTGCACAGCAAGAGACCCAGTACTTC.

CDR3 sequence reads: CASSPGLDYTDTQYF. In DNA, the CDR3 is TGCGCCAGCAGCCCTGGACTAGACTACACAGATACGCAGTATTTT. This rearrangement joins TRBV5-1 to TRBJ2-3; 7 nucleotides line up with TRBD2. The germline CDR1 and CDR2 sequences are SGHRS and YFSETQ. CDR3 size: 15 residues. The V and J ends lost 4 bases and 2 bases, in that order; junction bases with no gene match: 7.

This clone was counted a few times. The genes are TRBV28 and TRBJ1-2; D remains ambiguous. The CDR3 is made up of 14 amino acids. V lost 3 bases to trimming and J lost 2 bases, with 10 bases between them. Looked up from germline, CDR1 is MDHEN and CDR2 is SYDVKM. Written as DNA, the CDR3 is TGTGCCAGCAGTTTCTGGGCGGGAAACTATGGCTACACCTTC. It is translated as CASSFWAGNYGYTF.

The genes are TRBV9 and TRBJ2-7, with 10 bases aligning to TRBD2. Germline trimming cut 0 bases from V and 0 bases from J; bases unmatched to any gene: 3. Germline V lookup: CDR1 SGDLS, CDR2 YYNGEE. The CDR3 contains 16 residues. The CDR3 DNA is TGTGCCAGCAGCGTAGGGAGGACTAGCGGCTCCTACGAGCAGTACTTC. As protein: CASSVGRTSGSYEQYF.

The chain uses TRBV5-1 and TRBJ2-2; a weak D match, TRBD2 (7 bases). This CDR3 has 16 amino acids. Germline CDR1 and CDR2: SGHRS and YFSETQ. Trimming took off 2 bases at V and 1 base at J, with 12 bases between the two ends. The CDR3 nucleotides read TGCGCCAGCAGCTTAGGGGGGGCCTGGAACACCGGGGAGCTGTTTTTT. Residues: CASSLGGAWNTGELFF.

This clone has a single count. This rearrangement joins TRBV5-8 to TRBJ2-6; 7 bases fit TRBD1. V trimming: 4 bases; J trimming: 1 base; junction bases outside the gene matches: 8. Germline CDR1 reads SGHTS; CDR2 reads YDEGEE. The CDR3 has 17 amino acids. The CDR3 sequence: CASSVMTGLSGANVLTF. The CDR3 coding sequence is TGTGCCAGCAGCGTCATGACAGGGCTGTCTGGGGCCAACGTCCTGACTTTC.

Comments on this clone: The sample has other DNA sequences that encode this CDR3 too. The rearrangement joins TRBV19 to TRBJ1-3, with 7 bases that match TRBD1. The CDR3 runs to 14 residues. Losses at the gene ends were 4 bases for V and 4 bases for J; bases not matched to a gene: 4. Germline V gene lookup returns CDR1 LNHDA and CDR2 SQIVND (reference sequence). The CDR3 sequence is CASSTTGVGNTIYF. CDR3 nucleotide sequence: TGTGCCAGTAGTACAACAGGGGTGGGAAACACCATATATTTT. Full variable domain (rest looked up from reference TRBV19 and TRBJ1-3): DGGITQSPKYLFRKEGQNVTLSCEQNLNHDAMYWYRQDPGQGLRLIYYSQIVNDFQKGDIAEGYSVSREKKESFPLTVTSAQKNPTAFYLCASSTTGVGNTIYFGEGSWLTVV.

This clone was counted a single time. The V gene is TRBV30, the J gene TRBJ1-2; D call uncertain. CDR1 and CDR2 from the germline V gene are GTSNPN and SVGIG (reference sequence). Trimming left V 1 base short and J 5 bases short, with 17 bases between. The CDR3 has 15 residues. The CDR3 coding sequence is TGTGCCTGGAGTGGGTTGGCCACCCCTGTGTATGGCTACACCTTC. This gives the protein CAWSGLATPVYGYTF.

The chain recombines TRBV15 with TRBJ1-2; 7 nucleotides line up with TRBD1. Trimming took 5 bases from V and 6 from J; bases not matched to a gene: 12. CDR3 length: 15 amino acids. The germline CDR1 and CDR2 sequences are LNHNV and YYDKDF (reference sequence). CDR3 sequence reads: CATSRIPTGIDGYTF. The DNA of the CDR3 is TGTGCCACCAGCCGAATACCGACAGGGATTGATGGCTACACCTTC. The whole variable domain, filled in from reference TRBV15 and TRBJ1-2, reads DAMVIQNPRYQVTQFGKPVTLSCSQTLNHNVMYWYQQKSSQAPKLLFHYYDKDFNNEADTPDNFQSRRPNTSFCFLDIRSPGLGDTAMYLCATSRIPTGIDGYTFGSGTRLTVV.

This chain connects TRBV24-1 to TRBJ1-1, with 11 bases aligning to TRBD1. Germline-derived CDR1 and CDR2 are KGHDR and SFDVKD. The CDR3 extends over 14 amino acids. Germline trimming cut 9 bases from V and 6 bases from J; bases unmatched to any gene: 8. The CDR3 loop is CATSGTGGASEAFF. Written as DNA, the CDR3 is TGTGCCACCTCCGGGACAGGGGGTGCTTCTGAAGCTTTCTTT.

The genes are TRBV19 and TRBJ1-2; TRBD1 is a possible D gene (5 bases). The CDR3 covers 13 residues. Germline CDR1 LNHDA, CDR2 SQIVND (reference sequence). V gave up 1 base and J gave up 6 bases, with 9 bases separating them. The CDR3 sequence is CASSIAGINGYTF. The CDR3 DNA follows: TGTGCCAGTAGTATAGCAGGGATAAATGGCTACACCTTC.

The chain carries TRBV7-2 and TRBJ2-7; 7 nucleotides align to TRBD1. After removal of 5 bases from V and 2 bases from J, the junction contained 3 bases not matched to a gene. The CDR3 runs to 13 residues. Germline V gene lookup returns CDR1 SGHTA and CDR2 FQGNSA. The CDR3 coding sequence is TGTGCCAGCAGCAAGGGACAGCCCTACGAGCAGTACTTC. It specifies CASSKGQPYEQYF.

CDR3 loop: CASSSLQGANTGELFF. As DNA, the CDR3 is TGTGCCAGCAGCTCCCTACAGGGGGCGAACACCGGGGAGCTGTTTTTT. The V gene is TRBV7-7, the J gene TRBJ2-2; 8 bases match TRBD1. Germline V CDR1 and CDR2: SSHAT, FNYEAQ (reference sequence). The length of the CDR3 is 16 residues. After removal of 4 bases from V and 0 bases from J, the junction contained 4 bases not matched to a gene.

V gene TRBV4-2 combines with J gene TRBJ2-7; 13 positions agree with TRBD2. Germline V CDR1 and CDR2: LGHNA, YNFKEQ. The CDR3 is made up of 20 amino acids. V was clipped by 0 bases and J by 6 bases; unmatched bases: 17. As DNA, the CDR3 is TGTGCCAGCAGCCAAGATGCCCGAGGGACTAGCGGGACCCTCAAGGTCGAGCAGTACTTC. It yields the protein CASSQDARGTSGTLKVEQYF.

The rearrangement uses TRBV28 and TRBJ2-3, with 9 positions matching TRBD2. There are 15 residues in the CDR3. V lost 6 bases, J lost 4 bases, and 8 bases stayed unmatched. CDR1 MDHEN and CDR2 SYDVKM come from the germline V gene. CDR3 amino acids: CASSPHSGRPDTQYF. The CDR3 DNA reads TGTGCCAGCAGCCCCCATAGCGGGAGACCAGATACGCAGTATTTT. Supplemented by reference TRBV28 and TRBJ2-3, the full variable domain reads DVKVTQSSRYLVKRTGEKVFLECVQDMDHENMFWYRQDPGLGLRLIYFSYDVKMKEKGDIPEGYSVSREKKERFSLILESASTNQTSMYLCASSPHSGRPDTQYFGPGTRLTVL.

This chain uses TRBV5-1 with TRBJ1-6, with 7 bases matching TRBD1. The CDR3 consists of 14 residues. The germline gives CDR1 SGHRS, CDR2 YFSETQ. V lost 4 bases, J lost 7 bases, and 5 bases stayed unmatched. CDR3 in DNA: TGCGCCAGCAGCGCCGGGACAGAGAATTCACCCCTCCACTTT. Protein product: CASSAGTENSPLHF.

The chain employs TRBV12-3 or TRBV12-4 and TRBJ1-5; TRBD1 agrees at 8 bases. With 8 bases clipped from V and 2 bases from J, the junction kept 2 bases outside the gene matches. The CDR3 has 13 residues. The CDR3 sequence is CASATGGNQPQHF. The DNA of the CDR3 is TGTGCCAGCGCGACAGGGGGCAATCAGCCCCAGCATTTT.

The J gene is TRBJ1-3, the V gene TRBV7-9; D unclear. This CDR3 is 12 amino acids long. Germline loops: CDR1 SEHNR, CDR2 FQNEAQ (reference sequence). V gave up 1 base and J gave up 6 bases, with 4 bases separating them. The CDR3 sequence: CASSLELNTIYF. CDR3 coding DNA: TGTGCCAGCAGCTTAGAACTAAACACCATATATTTT.